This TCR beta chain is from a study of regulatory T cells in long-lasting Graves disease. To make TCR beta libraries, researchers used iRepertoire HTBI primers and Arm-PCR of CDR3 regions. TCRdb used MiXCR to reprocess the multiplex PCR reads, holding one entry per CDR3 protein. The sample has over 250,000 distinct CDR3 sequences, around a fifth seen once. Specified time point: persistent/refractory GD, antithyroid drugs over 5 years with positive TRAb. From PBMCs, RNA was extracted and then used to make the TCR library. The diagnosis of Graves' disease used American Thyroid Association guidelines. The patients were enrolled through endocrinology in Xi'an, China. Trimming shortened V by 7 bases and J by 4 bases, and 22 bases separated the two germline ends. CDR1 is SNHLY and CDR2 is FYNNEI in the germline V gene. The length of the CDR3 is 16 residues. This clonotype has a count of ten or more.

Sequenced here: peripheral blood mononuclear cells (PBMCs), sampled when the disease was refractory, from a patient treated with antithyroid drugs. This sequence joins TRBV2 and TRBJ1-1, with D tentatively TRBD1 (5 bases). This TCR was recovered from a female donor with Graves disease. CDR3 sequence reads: CASKGPRQGSATEAFF. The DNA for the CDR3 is TGTGCCAGCAAGGGCCCCCGGCAGGGAAGCGCCACTGAAGCTTTCTTT.